Sequencing of this T cell receptor (beta chain) was carried out in a study of blood T cell repertoires in COVID-19. Looking at the study overall: Sample material is recorded as cDNA or gDNA derived from T cells, B-cell-depleted T cells, or PBMCs.

V was clipped by 3 bases and J by 13 bases; unmatched bases: 3. The CDR3 extends over 13 amino acids. Germline assignment: CDR1 MDHEN and CDR2 SYDVKM. Sequencing used immunoSEQ multiplex PCR; TCRdb keeps in-frame clones, though not all of them. Of approximately 120,000 clones in the sample, 85% to 90% were seen once. This TCR was sampled from a human donor with acute or convalescent COVID-19. The donor label of this sample is uncertain. Input material: peripheral blood. The chain uses TRBV28 and TRBJ2-1; 13 bases are shared with TRBD2. CDR3 nucleotides: TGTGCCAGCAGTTTGGGACTAGCGGGATTTCAGTTCTTC. Translating gives CASSLGLAGFQFF.